Each of the 24 T cell receptor beta chains below was sequenced from the same sample in a study of tumor-infiltrating lymphocytes in primary liver carcinoma. From unsorted bulk tissue weighing roughly 19-34 mg, DNA and RNA were co-extracted. A primer matching the constant region was used to make TCR beta cDNA from 500 to 650 ng of total RNA. Sequencing libraries for TCR beta derived from three nested multiplex PCR rounds that used slightly modified ARM-PCR. The first two PCR rounds used TRBV1-TRBV30 forward primers with a C-beta reverse primer, about 10 cycles each. TCRdb re-called the multiplex PCR reads with MiXCR, one entry per CDR3 protein. The sample contains about 120,000 distinct CDR3 sequences, around 70% of which appear only once. Specimen: tumor-adjacent normal liver tissue. The origin of the receptors is a woman aged 55-69 years with primary liver carcinoma and hepatitis B virus infection.

The gene calls are TRBV11-2 and TRBJ2-3; D assignment may be TRBD1 or TRBD2 (8 bases each). Germline lookup yields CDR1 SGHAT and CDR2 FQNNGV. This CDR3 spans 17 amino acids. V was clipped by 8 bases and J by 12 bases, with 33 bases between them. The CDR3, as DNA: TGTGCCAGCCGCCCGAGACAGGGGACGGGAGGGGCAGATAGACAGTATTTT. Its translation: CASRPRQGTGGADRQYF. The full variable domain, rest sourced from reference TRBV11-2 and TRBJ2-3, is EAGVAQSPRYKIIEKRQSVAFWCNPISGHATLYWYQQILGQGPKLLIQFQNNGVVDDSQLPKDRFSAERLKGVDSTLKIQPAKLEDSAVYLCASRPRQGTGGADRQYFGPGTRLTVL.

This clonotype has only a few counts. The V call is TRBV11-2, the J call TRBJ2-5; tentative D call: TRBD1 (6 bases). Germline V gene sequence: CDR1 SGHAT, CDR2 FQNNGV. The V end lost 5 bases, the J end lost 7 bases, and 20 bases lay between the germline ends. The CDR3 runs to 15 residues. CDR3 protein: CASSPRSAPGVTQYF. The CDR3 coding sequence is TGTGCCAGCAGCCCCCGGTCAGCCCCAGGGGTGACCCAGTACTTC. The full variable domain, rest sourced from reference TRBV11-2 and TRBJ2-5, is EAGVAQSPRYKIIEKRQSVAFWCNPISGHATLYWYQQILGQGPKLLIQFQNNGVVDDSQLPKDRFSAERLKGVDSTLKIQPAKLEDSAVYLCASSPRSAPGVTQYFGPGTRLLVL.

This clonotype turned up a few times. The rearrangement joins TRBV6-5 to TRBJ1-1; D unresolved. The V end was cut by 1 base, the J end by 4 bases, with 16 bases between. In germline, CDR1 is MNHEY, CDR2 SVGAGI. The CDR3 spans 16 residues. For the CDR3, the DNA is TGTGCCAGCAGTTACTGGGCTTGCAGGAATCCCACTGAAGCTTTCTTT. It yields the protein CASSYWACRNPTEAFF.

Details on this clonotype: A read error may account for a junction end that differs from germline. The rearrangement uses TRBV5-6 and TRBJ2-7; TRBD1 matches at 10 bases. The CDR3 is made up of 15 amino acids. Germline V CDR1 and CDR2: SGHDT, YYEEEE. The CDR3 region has the DNA TGTGCCAGCACACTTCAGACAGGGGGCCGCTACGTGCAGTACTTC. Translation: CASTLQTGGRYVQYF.

Details on this clonotype: A read error may produce the germline difference seen at one junction end. The CDR3 protein is CSVGGTSGSGLETQYF. The DNA for the CDR3 is TGCAGTGTTGGAGGGACTAGTGGGAGCGGATTGGAGACCCAGTACTTC. The chain joins TRBV29-1 to TRBJ2-5, with TRBD2 matching 8 bases. Germline V lookup: CDR1 SQVTM, CDR2 ANQGSEA. The CDR3 consists of 16 residues.

This clonotype appeared a single time. A read error is possible here, since a much larger clone lies one base away. This chain connects TRBV7-9 to TRBJ2-7; 7 nucleotides agree with TRBD1. CDR1 is SEHNR and CDR2 is FQNEAQ in the germline V gene (reference sequence). The CDR3 has 14 residues. CDR3 nucleotides: TGTCCCAGCAGCTTAGGGGGACAGCGAGGGGAGCAGTACTTC. Translation: CPSSLGGQRGEQYF.

This clonotype occurred many times. The chain combines TRBV7-9 with TRBJ2-7, with 7 nucleotides matching TRBD2. This CDR3 spans 17 amino acids. Germline assignment: CDR1 SEHNR and CDR2 FQNEAQ (reference sequence). Germline trimming cut 5 bases from V and 0 bases from J; bases unmatched to any gene: 13. The CDR3 bases are TGTGCCAGCAGCCCTCTTCTAGGACTAGGAGGCTCCTACGAGCAGTACTTC. It yields the protein CASSPLLGLGGSYEQYF.

This clonotype was recorded many times. CDR3 nucleotides: TGTGCCAGCAGTGGAAGGACTTTTCGCTCCTACAATGAGCAGTTCTTC. It encodes CASSGRTFRSYNEQFF. The genes are TRBV6-1 and TRBJ2-1; D might be TRBD2 (5 bases). The germline V and J ends were trimmed by 4 bases and 0 bases, with 13 bases remaining between them. The CDR3 sequence is 16 residues long. CDR1 and CDR2 (germline): MNHNS, SASEGT.

On this clonotype: At one end the junction does not follow the germline gene, possibly because of a read error. V usage is TRBV6-1 and J usage is TRBJ1-2; D might be TRBD1 (5 bases). The CDR3 spans 14 residues. In germline, CDR1 is MNHNS, CDR2 SASEGT. This CDR3 is CAISARRVSDGYTF. CDR3 bases: TGTGCCATCAGTGCACGCAGGGTTTCAGATGGCTACACCTTC.

On this clonotype itself: Relative to the germline gene, one junction end is altered; a read error may explain this. V and J are TRBV12-3 or TRBV12-4 and TRBJ2-7; tentative D call: TRBD2 (5 bases). This CDR3 contains 15 residues. The CDR3 here is CVSSYEGALTYEQYF. The CDR3 bases are TGTGTCAGCAGTTATGAGGGAGCGCTGACTTACGAGCAGTACTTC.

With respect to this clonotype: This likely comes from a read error, as the CDR3 has no conserved phenylalanine or tryptophan at its end. The chain combines TRBV11-2 with TRBJ2-6; D ambiguous. CDR3 length: 17 residues. Per germline, CDR1 SGHAT and CDR2 FQNNGV. V was clipped by 5 bases and J by 4 bases, with 18 bases between them. CDR3 sequence: CASSPMGGPSGANVLTI. DNA of the CDR3: TGTGCCAGCAGCCCCATGGGCGGACCCTCAGGGGCCAACGTCCTGACTATC.

This sequence joins TRBV28 and TRBJ2-7; D not resolved. The V end lost 1 base, the J end lost 2 bases, and 9 bases lay between the germline ends. Germline assignment: CDR1 MDHEN and CDR2 SYDVKM. This CDR3 is built from 14 residues. CDR3 residues: CASSLFAKTYEQYF. For the CDR3, the DNA is TGTGCCAGCAGTTTATTCGCCAAAACCTACGAGCAGTACTTC.

The chain is built from TRBV4-1 and TRBJ1-5; D remains unclear. Germline CDR1 and CDR2: MGHRA and YSYEKL. There are 14 residues in the CDR3. The V gene lost 3 bases and the J gene lost 5 bases, with 11 bases spanning the gap. The CDR3 DNA sequence: TGCGCCAGCAGCCACCAGGAGAACTATCAGCCCCAGCATTTT. Its translation is CASSHQENYQPQHF.

This clonotype has only a few counts. A much larger clonotype is one base distant, so this may be a read error. The chain carries TRBV7-8 and TRBJ2-1; TRBD2 agrees at 7 bases. Germline V CDR1 and CDR2: SGHVS, FQNEAQ. The CDR3 loop spans 10 amino acids. CDR3 DNA: TGTGTCAGCGGGATCAATGAGCAGTTCTTC. Encoded protein: CVSGINEQFF.

Turning to this clonotype: One junction end does not reproduce the germline sequence, and a read error may be involved. V is TRBV7-9 and J is TRBJ2-5; 11 bases line up with TRBD1. The CDR3 has 19 amino acids. CDR1 and CDR2 from the germline V gene are SEHNR and FQNEAQ (reference sequence). The CDR3 loop reads CASRRTGGPPLIDQETQCF. In nucleotides, the CDR3 is TGTGCCAGCAGACGGACAGGGGGCCCACCGCTAATAGACCAAGAGACCCAGTGCTTC.

In the case of this clonotype: A read error is possible here, since a much larger clone lies one base away. V usage is TRBV12-3 or TRBV12-4 and J usage is TRBJ2-1, with D hard to call. Trimming cost V 4 bases and J 10 bases, with 8 bases left between them. The CDR3 sequence is 11 residues long. The CDR3 here is CASSSNQEQFF. CDR3 in DNA: TGTGCCAGCAGTTCGAATCAGGAGCAGTTCTTC.

Of note for this clonotype: A junction end diverges from the germline sequence, so it may reflect a read error. The chain combines TRBV12-3 or TRBV12-4 with TRBJ2-1; TRBD2 might be the D (6 bases). The CDR3 covers 17 residues. The CDR3: CVSSTIVAVADCNEQFF. The CDR3 DNA is TGTGTCAGCAGTACAATCGTTGCGGTAGCGGACTGCAATGAGCAGTTCTTC.

This clonotype was recorded at least ten times. The V gene is TRBV5-4, the J gene TRBJ2-3, with D possibly matching TRBD2 (6 bases). The V and J ends lost 3 bases and 6 bases respectively, with 14 bases between them. CDR1 is SGHNT and CDR2 is YYREEE in the germline V gene (reference sequence). This CDR3 is built from 14 residues. In nucleotides, the CDR3 is TGTGCCAGCAGCTCCCCGCGGGAAACGGATACGCAGTATTTT. Translating it yields CASSSPRETDTQYF.

This clonotype was seen just once. The chain employs TRBV11-2 and TRBJ2-5; D may be TRBD1 or TRBD2 (5 bases each). The CDR3 consists of 14 residues. The ends were cut back, 8 bases at V and 3 bases at J, with 16 bases in the middle. Germline assignment: CDR1 SGHAT and CDR2 FQNNGV. The CDR3 DNA follows: TGTGCCAGCGGCCAGGGACGTGGTAAAGAGACCCAGTACTTC. It encodes CASGQGRGKETQYF.

The rearrangement links TRBV28 to TRBJ2-3; TRBD2 might be the D (5 bases). With 9 bases removed from V and 2 bases from J, the gap between germline ends came to 9 bases. The CDR3 runs to 12 residues. Germline V lookup: CDR1 MDHEN, CDR2 SYDVKM. The CDR3 reads CASTGSTDTQYF. The CDR3 region has the DNA TGTGCCAGTACGGGATCCACAGATACGCAGTATTTT.

This clonotype came up many times. This chain joins TRBV18 and TRBJ2-7; no clear D gene. Trimming removed 3 bases at V and 4 bases at J, with 16 bases between. Germline CDR1 reads KGHSH; CDR2 reads LQKENI. CDR3 length: 15 amino acids. The CDR3 nucleotides read TGTGCCAGCTCACCGCCACCTTATATGGGGTACGAGCAGTACTTC. It yields the protein CASSPPPYMGYEQYF.

A single count supports this clonotype. The chain links TRBV6-5 to TRBJ1-5; no clear D gene. The V gene lost 9 bases and the J gene lost 7 bases, with 25 bases spanning the gap. This CDR3 region has 16 residues. The germline CDR1 and CDR2 sequences are MNHEY and SVGAGI. In DNA, the CDR3 is TGTGCCAGTACCTCGGTGCGGGGAAACCGATTACAGCCCCAGCATTTT. Amino acids: CASTSVRGNRLQPQHF.

Points on this clonotype: A read error is possible here, since a much larger clone lies one base away. The V and J genes are TRBV7-9 and TRBJ1-1; D unclear. The V end lost 6 bases, the J end lost 1 base, and 9 bases lay between the germline ends. This CDR3 is 13 amino acids long. Per germline, CDR1 SEHNR and CDR2 FQNEAQ (reference sequence). CDR3 in amino acids: CASSRGQNTEAFF. The CDR3 nucleotides are TGTGCCAGCAGTCGAGGGCAGAACACTGAAGCTTTCTTT.

The gene calls are TRBV6-5 and TRBJ2-1; 8 nucleotides match TRBD2. V lost 1 base, J lost 15 bases, and 8 bases stayed unmatched. Looked up from germline, CDR1 is MNHEY and CDR2 is SVGAGI. The CDR3 totals 13 residues. The CDR3 DNA reads as TGTGCCAGCAGTTACTGCGGACTAGCTAAGCGGTTCTTC. Its translation is CASSYCGLAKRFF.